This T cell receptor (beta chain) was documented in a study of T-cell memory formation after mild COVID-19. TCRdb re-derived calls from the 5' RACE reads in MiXCR, one entry per CDR3 protein. The sample has just under 550,000 distinct CDR3 sequences; 20% are singletons. As concerns this clonotype: Its target is not known.

Notes on the study in general: Several responding clones turned up in pre-infection memory, indicating that cross-reactive memory may have taken part. Still unconfirmed is whether the second-wave clones peaking on day 37 recognized SARS-CoV-2.

This sequence was found in an adult woman who had mild COVID-19 (a few samples of this study predate the infection). Cell type and time point are not known. The sequenced sample consisted of PBMCs or a T cell subset sorted from them (not recorded which).

CDR3 DNA: TGTGCCAGTAGTGCCGGGACTAGCGTTAGTGAGCAGTTCTTC. This translates into CASSAGTSVSEQFF. The chain carries TRBV19 and TRBJ2-1; 10 bases map to TRBD2. J gave up 9 bases and V 5 bases, and 7 bases lay outside the gene matches. The CDR3 has 14 residues. Germline V gene lookup returns CDR1 LNHDA and CDR2 SQIVND (reference sequence). Filled out from reference TRBV19 and TRBJ2-1, the complete variable domain reads DGGITQSPKYLFRKEGQNVTLSCEQNLNHDAMYWYRQDPGQGLRLIYYSQIVNDFQKGDIAEGYSVSREKKESFPLTVTSAQKNPTAFYLCASSAGTSVSEQFFGPGTRLTVL.